This T cell receptor (beta chain) was sequenced during a study of beta chain features in type 1 diabetes. Study information: In all, some 100,000,000 sorted cells from all samples were analyzed. Study-wide points: Insertion counts at VDJ junctions were lower in type 1 diabetes patients, who also showed more deletions there. There was a moderate but significant shortening of TCRB CDR3s in all four CD4+ subsets of Type 1 diabetes patients.

Cells sorted by CD45RO/CCR7/CD25/CD127/CD95/CD27 comprised CD4+ naive, central memory, regulatory and stem cell-like memory cells. Sequenced material consisted of expressed TCRB transcripts (all of the isolated RNA was reverse transcribed). Samples of naive, central memory and regulatory T cells yielded a mean of approximately 3.7 million reads. Libraries were prepared by immunoSEQ multiplex PCR; TCRdb keeps only in-frame clonotypes and omits some of them. The table has about 160,000 clones, around 9% seen once; the top ten hold about 0.65%. Germline CDR1 LGHNA, CDR2 YSLEER. V lost 0 bases and J lost 3, with 12 bases in between. The length of the CDR3 is 15 residues. Regarding this clone: No antigen is known for it.

The receptor comes from a woman aged 25 to 39 with type 1 diabetes. The chain employs TRBV4-3 and TRBJ2-7; possible D gene TRBD2, 6 bases. Sequencing was performed on central memory CD4+ T cells from blood. The CDR3 region is CASSQDRDSYYEQYF. DNA for the CDR3: TGCGCCAGCAGCCAAGACCGGGACTCTTACTACGAGCAGTACTTC.